Presented here are 6 T cell receptor beta chains from one specimen sequenced in a study of cytomegalovirus exposure and HLA in healthy donors. Both 60 Vbeta primers and 13 Jbeta primers went into the PCR. The method was immunoSEQ multiplex PCR; TCRdb's version includes in-frame clones alone and lacks a portion of them. The sample includes around 150,000 clones, about 72% seen only once; the top ten take around 2.2%. Source material: PBMCs. The source of these receptors is a middle-aged man in good health and CMV-seronegative.

The table lists this clone with a count of one. The rearrangement joins TRBV28 to TRBJ2-7; a weak D match, TRBD1 (5 bases). This CDR3 is built from 14 residues. Germline CDR1 MDHEN, CDR2 SYDVKM. Trimming removed 7 bases at V and 4 bases at J, with 17 bases between. The CDR3 is CASTGQTARYEQYF. The CDR3 DNA reads as TGTGCCAGCACGGGCCAGACAGCACGTTACGAGCAGTACTTC.

This chain connects TRBV7-9 to TRBJ1-5; 7 bases map to TRBD1. The CDR3 has 15 amino acids. Germline assignment: CDR1 SEHNR and CDR2 FQNEAQ (reference sequence). V lost 4 bases, J lost 8 bases, and 11 bases stayed unmatched. The CDR3 bases are TGTGCCAGCAGCTCCGACAGGGAGCACGCGGAGCCCCAGCATTTT. This gives the protein CASSSDREHAEPQHF.

This clone was found a few times. CDR3 loop: CASSLSGTGNTIYF. CDR3 bases: TGTGCCAGCAGCTTATCAGGGACTGGAAACACCATATATTTT. The V gene is TRBV7-3, the J gene TRBJ1-3, with D possibly being TRBD1 (5 bases). The CDR3 is 14 residues long. Trimming removed 2 bases from V and 2 bases from J, with 7 bases in between. CDR1 SGHTA and CDR2 FQGTGA come from the germline V gene.

The chain joins TRBV25-1 to TRBJ1-1; D perhaps matches TRBD1 (6 bases). The CDR3 is made up of 12 amino acids. Germline loops: CDR1 MGHDK, CDR2 SYGVNS. Trimming took 3 bases from V and 11 from J, leaving 13 bases between them. The CDR3 protein is CASSDETGNAFF. CDR3 DNA sequence: TGTGCCAGCAGTGACGAAACAGGGAACGCTTTCTTT.

The chain employs TRBV30 and TRBJ2-3; 14 bases fit TRBD2. There are 16 residues in the CDR3. Germline CDR1 reads GTSNPN; CDR2 reads SVGIG (reference sequence). V shed 5 bases and J 4 bases; nucleotides not matched to a gene: 8. The CDR3 loop is CAWLEGTSGSPDTQYF. The CDR3 region has the DNA TGTGCCTGGTTAGAAGGGACTAGCGGGAGCCCAGATACGCAGTATTTT.

The chain employs TRBV29-1 and TRBJ1-2; the D is unclear. Germline V lookup: CDR1 SQVTM, CDR2 ANQGSEA. Trimming took 3 bases from V and 1 from J, leaving 9 bases between them. This CDR3 comprises 13 residues. The CDR3 DNA follows: TGCAGCGTTGATTTGGCGGTTAACTATGGCTACACCTTC. Translated, it gives CSVDLAVNYGYTF. The entire variable domain, with the rest obtained from reference TRBV29-1 and TRBJ1-2, is as follows: SAVISQKPSRDICQRGTSLTIQCQVDSQVTMMFWYRQQPGQSLTLIATANQGSEATYESGFVIDKFPISRPNLTFSTLTVSNMSPEDSSIYLCSVDLAVNYGYTFGSGTRLTVV.